The 4 T cell receptor beta chains below come from one sample, sequenced in a study of blood T cell repertoires in COVID-19. TCRdb keeps only in-frame clones here, not all; method: immunoSEQ multiplex PCR. Among roughly 280,000 clones listed, about 88% were seen once. Sequencing was performed on peripheral blood. The receptors here all came from a woman aged 60 to 75 with COVID-19, enrolled during active disease.

The chain joins TRBV19 to TRBJ1-4; no firm D call. In germline, CDR1 is LNHDA, CDR2 SQIVND (reference sequence). CDR3 length: 13 residues. Trimming pared 6 bases from V and 8 bases from J, leaving 13 bases between. The CDR3 region is CASSPNRGEKLFF. In DNA form, the CDR3 reads TGTGCCAGTAGCCCTAATCGGGGAGAAAAACTGTTTTTT.

This chain joins TRBV28 and TRBJ2-1, with 7 bases fitting TRBD2. The CDR3 has 13 amino acids. Per germline, CDR1 MDHEN and CDR2 SYDVKM. With V trimmed by 6 bases and J by 6 bases, 5 bases remained unmatched. The CDR3: CASRRAGTNEQFF. DNA for the CDR3: TGTGCCAGCAGACGAGCGGGGACCAATGAGCAGTTCTTC. The entire variable domain, with the rest obtained from reference TRBV28 and TRBJ2-1, is as follows: DVKVTQSSRYLVKRTGEKVFLECVQDMDHENMFWYRQDPGLGLRLIYFSYDVKMKEKGDIPEGYSVSREKKERFSLILESASTNQTSMYLCASRRAGTNEQFFGPGTRLTVL.

The chain has TRBV7-9 and TRBJ1-1, with D perhaps TRBD1 (6 bases). V was pared by 2 bases and J by 6 bases, with 10 bases between. Germline V lookup: CDR1 SEHNR, CDR2 FQNEAQ (reference sequence). The CDR3 has 13 residues. The CDR3 DNA reads as TGTGCCAGCAGCTTACGGGACACAGCTGAAGCTTTCTTT. Protein: CASSLRDTAEAFF.

The rearrangement joins TRBV11-2 to TRBJ2-5; a possible D gene is TRBD2 (6 bases). CDR3 length: 12 amino acids. The germline V and J ends were trimmed by 5 bases and 7 bases, with 11 bases remaining between them. Germline V gene data show CDR1 as SGHAT and CDR2 as FQNNGV. The CDR3 region has the DNA TGTGCCAGCAGCAGGCGGGATGGGACCCAGTACTTC. Amino acids: CASSRRDGTQYF.